This T cell receptor (beta chain) came from a study of T-cell memory formation after mild COVID-19. Study-wide context: The TCR clusters were mostly specific to one donor.

TCRdb reprocessed the 5' RACE reads with MiXCR, giving one entry per CDR3 protein. The sample has 190,000 or so distinct CDR3 sequences, about 10% seen once; the top ten hold approximately 3%. The CDR3 spans 14 residues. Germline V gene data show CDR1 as SGHTA and CDR2 as FQGTGA. The ends lost 5 bases at V and 2 bases at J; junction bases unmatched: 4. In its sample, this clonotype was seen many times. The antigen remains unidentified. Overall study findings and caveats: The authors left the SARS-CoV-2 specificity of second-wave clones peaking on day 37 unconfirmed.

The chain uses TRBV7-3 and TRBJ2-5, with 8 nucleotides matching TRBD2. What was sequenced was PBMCs or a T cell subset sorted from them (not recorded which). The TCR was taken from a man younger than 35 who had mild COVID-19 (a few samples of this study predate the infection). Cell type and time point are not known. The CDR3 DNA follows: TGTGCCAGCAGCCCCGGGGGGGATCAAGAGACCCAGTACTTC. Its protein product is CASSPGGDQETQYF.